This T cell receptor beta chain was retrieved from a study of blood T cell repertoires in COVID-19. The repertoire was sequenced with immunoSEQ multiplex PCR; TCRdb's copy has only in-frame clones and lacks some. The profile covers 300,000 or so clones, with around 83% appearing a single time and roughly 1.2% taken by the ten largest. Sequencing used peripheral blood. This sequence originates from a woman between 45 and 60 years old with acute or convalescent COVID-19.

The CDR3 loop is CASRVGRGRPLHF. The CDR3 region has the DNA TGTGCCAGCAGGGTTGGCAGGGGGCGACCCCTCCACTTT. This sequence joins TRBV28 and TRBJ1-6; TRBD1 agrees at 8 bases. The V and J ends lost 6 bases and 12 bases, in that order; junction bases with no gene match: 7. The CDR3 contains 13 residues. Germline CDR1 and CDR2: MDHEN and SYDVKM.